Sequencing of this T cell receptor (beta chain) was carried out in a study of blood T cell repertoires in COVID-19. About the research overall: Nucleic acid was either cDNA or gDNA, and it came from T cells, B-cell-depleted T cells, or PBMCs.

Source study methods: From reference gene primer amplification, estimates of nucleated cell counts were derived. Some clones are missing from TCRdb's copy, which holds only in-frame ones; the method was immunoSEQ multiplex PCR. V, J and clone size were drawn from that table, and D and trimming were deduced from the DNA. The repertoire has under 300,000 clones, nearly 95% of them found once; the top ten carry roughly 0.8%. With V trimmed by 5 bases and J by 0 bases, 6 bases remained unmatched. The CDR3 is 15 amino acids. The germline CDR1 and CDR2 sequences are KGHSH and LQKENI. Enrollment of patients from Seattle took place during active infection, with longitudinal follow-up.

Sample: peripheral blood. The chain has TRBV18 and TRBJ1-1; 7 bases fit TRBD1. The source is a young man with COVID-19, enrolled during active disease. CDR3 nucleotide sequence: TGTGCCAGCTCATCACGGGACAGTTTGAACACTGAAGCTTTCTTT. Its protein product is CASSSRDSLNTEAFF.